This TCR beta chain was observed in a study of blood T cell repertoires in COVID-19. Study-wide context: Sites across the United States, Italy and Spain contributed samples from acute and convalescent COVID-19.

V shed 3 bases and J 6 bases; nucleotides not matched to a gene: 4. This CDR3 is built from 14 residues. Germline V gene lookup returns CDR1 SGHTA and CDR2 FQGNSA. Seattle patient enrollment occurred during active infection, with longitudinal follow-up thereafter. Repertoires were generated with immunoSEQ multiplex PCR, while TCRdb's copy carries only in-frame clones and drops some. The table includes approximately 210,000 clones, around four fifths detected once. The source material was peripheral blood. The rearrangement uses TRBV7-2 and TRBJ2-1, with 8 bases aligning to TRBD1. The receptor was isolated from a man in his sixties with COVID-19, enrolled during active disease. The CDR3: CASSLGQVPNEQFF. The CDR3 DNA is TGTGCCAGCAGCTTGGGACAGGTTCCCAATGAGCAGTTCTTC. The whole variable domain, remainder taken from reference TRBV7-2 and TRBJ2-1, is GAGVSQSPSNKVTEKGKDVELRCDPISGHTALYWYRQSLGQGLEFLIYFQGNSAPDKSGLPSDRFSAERTGGSVSTLTIQRTQQEDSAVYLCASSLGQVPNEQFFGPGTRLTVL.